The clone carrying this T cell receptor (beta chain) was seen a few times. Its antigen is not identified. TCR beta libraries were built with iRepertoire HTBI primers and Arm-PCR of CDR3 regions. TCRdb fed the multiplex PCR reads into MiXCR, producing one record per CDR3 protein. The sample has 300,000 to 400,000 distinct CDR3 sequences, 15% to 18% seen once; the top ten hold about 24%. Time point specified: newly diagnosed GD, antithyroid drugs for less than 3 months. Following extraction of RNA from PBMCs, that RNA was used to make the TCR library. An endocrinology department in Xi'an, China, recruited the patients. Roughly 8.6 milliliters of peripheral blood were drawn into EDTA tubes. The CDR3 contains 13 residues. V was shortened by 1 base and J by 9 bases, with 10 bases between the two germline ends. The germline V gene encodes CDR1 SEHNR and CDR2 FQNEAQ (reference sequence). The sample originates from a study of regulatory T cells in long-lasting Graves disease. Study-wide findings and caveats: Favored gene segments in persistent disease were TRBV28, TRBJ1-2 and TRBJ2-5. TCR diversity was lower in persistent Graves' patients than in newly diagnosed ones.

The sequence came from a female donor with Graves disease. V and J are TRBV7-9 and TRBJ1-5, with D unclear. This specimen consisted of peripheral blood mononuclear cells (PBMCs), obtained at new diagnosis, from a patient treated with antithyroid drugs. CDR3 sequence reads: CASSLDTLRPQHF. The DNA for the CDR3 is TGTGCCAGCAGCTTAGACACCCTGAGGCCCCAGCATTTT.